This T cell receptor beta chain originates from a study of T cell responses to AZD1222 COVID-19 vaccine (dated by TCRdb to the early 2020s). Study-wide context: TCR sequencing covered fewer than 250 trial participants: nearly 210 given two doses of AZD1222 and 26 given two doses of MenACWY control vaccine. Trial participants were enrolled into age subgroups of 18-55, 56-69 and 70-plus years, which contained approximately 150, 28 and 58 TCR-sequenced participants, respectively.

Concerning this clone itself: This clone's antigen is unknown. Nothing much larger sits one base from this clone, and base qualities are not available.

In light of the paper, this sample's time point label describes: about 28 days (+/-7) after the second vaccine dose. AZD1222 recipients whose second dose came at about 4 weeks and those whose second dose came at about 12 weeks were combined into one group, since spike-specific TCR depth and breadth did not differ between the two schedules. Vaccinee samples came from UK trials COV001 and COV002, including a single-blind randomized controlled phase 2/3 trial of AZD1222 (ChAdOx1 nCoV-19) in healthy adults. For TCRbeta chain sequencing, PBMC samples from trial participants were taken at day 0 and at day 28 after the second dose. General conclusions and limits of the study: Because no day 14 peak-response samples were available, repertoires were characterized only after the peak T cell response. In the small 56-69-year group, the increase in depth fell short of significance, most likely because of low power. Conclusions about previously exposed vaccinees are limited, since just six or seven AZD1222 recipients were seropositive for SARS-CoV-2 at baseline. The vaccine-associated CD4 TCRs covered the entire spike protein, and the dominant responses fell in regions 160-218 and 743-854. After two AZD1222 doses, spike-specific TCR breadth and depth were significantly higher than at day 0 and than in MenACWY recipients. Participants were mostly white British, with more females than males. The authors suggested clonal diversity may have been underestimated. Reportedly, close to half of the unique spike-specific TCRs recognized epitopes lying outside the regions that are mutated in the B.1.351 and B.1.1.7 variants.

The CDR3 regions of human TCRbeta chains were analyzed by immunosequencing. The study's own analysis went as follows. Repertoire TCRs were matched against a reference library of SARS-CoV-2-specific TCRs generated with the MIRA antigen-specificity platform. Breadth was defined as the fraction of unique TCRs that were SARS-CoV-2-associated, and depth was defined as the fraction of total T cells that were SARS-CoV-2-associated. Each spike-specific TCR was assigned to its reactive spike region and to a CD4 or CD8 class using the MIRA data. Log10-transformed breadth and depth values were compared by one-way ANOVA with Sidak's multiple comparisons tests. TCRdb limited this immuneACCESS table to in-frame rearrangements with V and J called. A share of clones is missing; checked studies link under half to unresolved V genes, and the rest is unexplained. V, J and clone size reflect that table, while D and trimming were determined from the DNA. The sample includes 180,000 or so clones, with roughly 92% observed a single time. The biggest ten clones account for less than 1.2% of the sample.

The CDR3 runs 15 residues from the cysteine to the phenylalanine. The entry retains the CDR3 DNA only, 45 bases that are in frame from base 1. V is clipped by 0 bases and J by 0 bases, and the sequence between their germline boundaries is 8 bases long. From the germline V gene, CDR1 is MNHEY and CDR2 is SVGAGI. The chain is assembled from TRBV6-5 and TRBJ1-1, with the identity of the D gene unclear. The TCR originated in an adult who received the AZD1222 COVID-19 vaccine. The sample in question was peripheral blood, obtained 28 days after the second AZD1222 dose. The DNA sequence reads TGTGCCAGCAGTTACTCGAGTACGGTGAACACTGAAGCTTTCTTT. Its product reads: CASSYSSTVNTEAFF.